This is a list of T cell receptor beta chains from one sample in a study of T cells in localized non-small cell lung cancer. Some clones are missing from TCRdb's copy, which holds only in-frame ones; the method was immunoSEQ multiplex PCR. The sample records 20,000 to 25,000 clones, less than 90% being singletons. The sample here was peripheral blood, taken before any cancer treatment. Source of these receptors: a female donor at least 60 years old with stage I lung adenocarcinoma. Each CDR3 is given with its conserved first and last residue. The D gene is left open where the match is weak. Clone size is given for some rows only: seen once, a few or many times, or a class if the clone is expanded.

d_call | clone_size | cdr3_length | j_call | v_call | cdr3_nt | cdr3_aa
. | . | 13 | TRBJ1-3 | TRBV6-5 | TGTGCCAGCAGTCGAGACAGGGGAAACACCATATATTTT | CASSRDRGNTIYF
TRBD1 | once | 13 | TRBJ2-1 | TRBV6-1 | TGTGCCAGCAGGACAGGGAACTTGAATGAGCAGTTCTTC | CASRTGNLNEQFF
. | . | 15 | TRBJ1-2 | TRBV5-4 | TGTGCCAGCACCGGACGGCTACCAACTAACTATGGCTACACCTTC | CASTGRLPTNYGYTF
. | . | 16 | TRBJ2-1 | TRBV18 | TGTGCCAGCTCACCATACCGGGCCCAAACCTACAATGAGCAGTTCTTC | CASSPYRAQTYNEQFF
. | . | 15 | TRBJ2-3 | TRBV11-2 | TGTGCCAGCAGCCCGTCGTGGCGAAATTCAGATACGCAGTATTTT | CASSPSWRNSDTQYF
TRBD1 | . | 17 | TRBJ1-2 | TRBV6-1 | TGTGCCAGCACTGAAGAGAAGACAGGGGGCAAACGCTATGGCTACACCTTC | CASTEEKTGGKRYGYTF
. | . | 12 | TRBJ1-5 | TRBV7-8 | TGTGCCAGCGGTCGGGGGAATCAGCCCCAGCATTTT | CASGRGNQPQHF
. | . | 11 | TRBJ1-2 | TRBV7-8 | TGTGCCAGCCCGGGGGGGTATGGCTACACCTTC | CASPGGYGYTF
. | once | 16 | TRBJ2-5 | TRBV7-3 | TGTGCCAGCAGCTTAACAGGTCCGGGCGGCCAAAGGACCCAGTACTTC | CASSLTGPGGQRTQYF
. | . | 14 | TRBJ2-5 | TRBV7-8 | TGTGCCAGCACCCTGGGGGGCAGCCAAGAGACCCAGTACTTC | CASTLGGSQETQYF
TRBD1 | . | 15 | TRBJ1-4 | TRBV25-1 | TGTGCCAGCAGTGAACTGACAGGGGGCAATGAAAAACTGTTTTTT | CASSELTGGNEKLFF
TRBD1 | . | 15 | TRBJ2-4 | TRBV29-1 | TGCAGCGTTGACCCGAACGACAGGGGGCAAAACATTCAGTACTTC | CSVDPNDRGQNIQYF
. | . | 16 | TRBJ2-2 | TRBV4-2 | TGTGCCAGCAGCCAAGTATTTGCGATTGGGATCGGGGAGCTGTTTTTT | CASSQVFAIGIGELFF
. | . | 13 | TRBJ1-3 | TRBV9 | TGTGCCAGCAGCCCCACGGGCCAGAACACCATATATTTT | CASSPTGQNTIYF
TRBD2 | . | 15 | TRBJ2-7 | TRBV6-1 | TGTGCCAGCAGTGAAGCGGCTAGCGGGAGAAACGAGCAGTACTTC | CASSEAASGRNEQYF
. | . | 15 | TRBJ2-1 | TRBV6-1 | TGTGCCAGCAGTGTTTTAGGGAGCTCCTACAATGAGCAGTTCTTC | CASSVLGSSYNEQFF
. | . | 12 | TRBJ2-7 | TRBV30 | TGTGCCTGCCGGGCAGGTCTACGCGAGCAGTACTTC | CACRAGLREQYF
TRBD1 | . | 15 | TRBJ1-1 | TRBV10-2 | TGCGCCACCCTTTGGGGGGACAGGGATCCCACTGAAGCTTTCTTT | CATLWGDRDPTEAFF
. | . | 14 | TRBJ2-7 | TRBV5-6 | TGTGCCAGCCAGGTATTCGGCGGAGCCTACGAGCAGTACTTC | CASQVFGGAYEQYF
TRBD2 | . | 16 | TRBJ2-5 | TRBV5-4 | TGTGCCAGCAGCCCCGGGACTACCAGTTCCTGGGAGACCCAGTACTTC | CASSPGTTSSWETQYF
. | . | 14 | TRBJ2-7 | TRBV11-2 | TGTGCCAGCAGCTTAACAGGGGGAGGGTACGAGCAGTACTTC | CASSLTGGGYEQYF
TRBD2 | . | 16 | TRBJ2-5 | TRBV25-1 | TGTGCCAGCAGTGACGGTAGCGGGGCCCCACAAGAGACCCAGTACTTC | CASSDGSGAPQETQYF